This TCR beta chain emerged from a study of blood T cell repertoires in COVID-19. Across the study: The United States, Italy and Spain provided the acute and convalescent COVID-19 samples. In each case, the material was cDNA or gDNA derived from T cells, B-cell-depleted T cells, or PBMCs.

Those who participated ranged in age from roughly 18 to 90 years and resided in about two dozen US areas. Participants reported their clinical history, and cohort assignment relied on those reports. This CDR3 has 15 residues. Germline V lookup: CDR1 DFQATT, CDR2 SNEGSKA (reference sequence). V gave up 3 bases and J gave up 4 bases, with 16 bases separating them. Only in-frame clones appear in the TCRdb table, and some are missing; sequencing was by immunoSEQ multiplex PCR. The sample has some 220,000 clones, more than 80% seen once. The sample comprised PBMCs or T cells enriched from blood (not recorded which). The receptor comes from a woman younger than 35 in a cohort exposed to, infected with or recovered from COVID-19 (not recorded which). The chain recombines TRBV20-1 with TRBJ1-5, with a tentative D call TRBD1 (6 bases). The CDR3 nucleotides are TGCAGTGCTAGTCCCGGGACACCCTCGAATCAGCCCCAGCATTTT. Its translation is CSASPGTPSNQPQHF.